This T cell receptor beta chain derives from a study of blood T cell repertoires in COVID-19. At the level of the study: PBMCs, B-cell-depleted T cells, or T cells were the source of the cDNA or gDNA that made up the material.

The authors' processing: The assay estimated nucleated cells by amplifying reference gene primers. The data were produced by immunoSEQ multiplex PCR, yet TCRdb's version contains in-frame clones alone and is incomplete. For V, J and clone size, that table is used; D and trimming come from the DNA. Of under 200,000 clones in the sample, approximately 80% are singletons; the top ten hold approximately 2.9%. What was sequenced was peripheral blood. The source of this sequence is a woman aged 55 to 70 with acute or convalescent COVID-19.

CDR3 in DNA: TGTGCCAGCAGCCAAGATTTAAGGAGGAGCTACACCTTC. Its translation: CASSQDLRRSYTF. The rearrangement links TRBV3-1 (or the pseudogene TRBV3-2) to TRBJ1-2; no clear D gene. The CDR3 runs 13 residues. Looked up from germline, CDR1 is LGHDT and CDR2 is YNNKEL (reference sequence). Trimming removed 0 bases from V and 9 bases from J, with 11 bases in between.